The TCR beta chain described here comes from a study of cytomegalovirus exposure and HLA in healthy donors. The PCR made use of 60 Vbeta and 13 Jbeta primers. Libraries were prepared by immunoSEQ multiplex PCR; TCRdb keeps only in-frame clonotypes and omits some of them. The sample carries about 130,000 clones, around 85% recorded once. V was clipped by 3 bases and J by 10 bases; unmatched bases: 6. There are 14 residues in the CDR3. CDR1 is LNHDA, CDR2 SQIVND, per germline (reference sequence). The sequence derives from a boy aged 5-17 years in good health and CMV-seronegative. V and J are TRBV19 and TRBJ1-4, with 9 bases fitting TRBD1. Sequencing was done on a sample of PBMCs. CDR3 nucleotides: TGTGCCAGTAGTATCGACAGGGGGACGGCAAAACTGTTTTTT. This codes for CASSIDRGTAKLFF.